What follows are 26 T cell receptor beta chains derived from one specimen sequenced in a study of identical twins. TCRdb re-derived calls from the 5' RACE reads in MiXCR, one entry per CDR3 protein. The sample includes about 430,000 distinct CDR3 sequences, approximately 18% of them seen just once. Sequencing was carried out using naive T cells sorted from blood. All receptors come from a man aged 50 or older in good health.

The chain uses TRBV5-6 and TRBJ2-3, with 13 bases matching TRBD2. Per the germline V gene, CDR1 is SGHDT and CDR2 is YYEEEE. With V trimmed by 0 bases and J by 1 base, 11 bases remained unmatched. The CDR3 consists of 20 residues. The CDR3 region has the DNA TGTGCCAGCAGCTTGGGGGTCGGACTAGCGGGAGCGGTACGCACAGATACGCAGTATTTT. Protein: CASSLGVGLAGAVRTDTQYF.

This clonotype was detected a few times. V gene TRBV6-1 combines with J gene TRBJ2-1; D remains ambiguous. Trimming removed 4 bases from V and 6 bases from J, with 25 bases in between. Germline CDR1 and CDR2: MNHNS and SASEGT. The length of the CDR3 is 18 residues. CDR3 DNA sequence: TGTGCCAGCAGTGGAGCACCCCCTTTGCAAGGTTGGGCCAATGAGCAGTTCTTC. This sequence encodes CASSGAPPLQGWANEQFF.

This clonotype was seen at least ten times. V and J are TRBV7-3 and TRBJ2-2; D is unclear. Trimming took 0 bases from V and 4 from J, leaving 9 bases between them. The length of the CDR3 is 15 residues. Germline assignment: CDR1 SGHTA and CDR2 FQGTGA. The CDR3 DNA sequence: TGTGCCAGCAGCTTAACGTCTGCAGGCACCGGGGAGCTGTTTTTT. This sequence encodes CASSLTSAGTGELFF.

The chain is built from TRBV12-3 or TRBV12-4 and TRBJ1-6, with D possibly matching TRBD1 (5 bases). V lost 5 bases and J 10 bases, leaving 12 bases between the germline ends. The CDR3 runs to 13 residues. CDR3 loop: CASSLMGQSPLHF. DNA of the CDR3: TGTGCCAGCAGTCTGATGGGGCAATCACCCCTCCACTTT.

This clonotype was detected a few times. Here the CDR3 reads CASSYRLGLAAYNEQFF. DNA of the CDR3: TGTGCCAGCAGCTACCGCCTTGGGCTAGCGGCATACAATGAGCAGTTCTTC. The V gene is TRBV6-2 or TRBV6-3, the J gene TRBJ2-1, with 7 bases that match TRBD2. V shed 6 bases, J shed 4 bases, and the junction held 15 bases outside the gene matches. The CDR3 length is 17 residues. CDR1 and CDR2 (germline): MNHEY, SVGEGT.

This clonotype was seen a handful of times. The chain uses TRBV6-1 and TRBJ2-2, with D perhaps TRBD1 (6 bases). The germline gives CDR1 MNHNS, CDR2 SASEGT. CDR3 size: 16 residues. With 4 bases removed from V and 1 base from J, the gap between germline ends came to 13 bases. This CDR3 is CASSVAGTKNTGELFF. CDR3 DNA sequence: TGTGCCAGCAGTGTCGCCGGGACAAAGAACACCGGGGAGCTGTTTTTT.

This chain links TRBV7-9 with TRBJ2-7, with 10 positions matching TRBD1. CDR3 length equals 15 residues. The ends lost 2 bases at V and 5 bases at J; junction bases unmatched: 6. The germline CDR1 and CDR2 sequences are SEHNR and FQNEAQ (reference sequence). CDR3 DNA: TGTGCCAGCAGCTTATACTGGACAGGGGGAAACGAGCAGTACTTC. This sequence encodes CASSLYWTGGNEQYF.

The genes are TRBV25-1 and TRBJ2-5; TRBD1 is a possible D gene (6 bases). V lost 2 bases, J lost 5 bases, and 12 bases lay in between. Germline V CDR1 and CDR2: MGHDK, SYGVNS. The CDR3 totals 14 residues. CDR3: CASSETGSRETQYF. CDR3 nucleotide sequence: TGTGCCAGCAGTGAAACAGGGAGTAGGGAGACCCAGTACTTC.

The rearrangement links TRBV29-1 to TRBJ2-7; 8 nucleotides line up with TRBD1. CDR1 is SQVTM and CDR2 is ANQGSEA in the germline V gene. After removal of 0 bases from V and 3 bases from J, the junction contained 7 bases not matched to a gene. The CDR3 has 15 amino acids. The CDR3 loop is CSVEDWTGRGYEQYF. In nucleotides, the CDR3 is TGCAGCGTTGAAGACTGGACAGGGAGAGGCTACGAGCAGTACTTC.

CDR3 bases: TGTGCCAGCAGCGTGGGGCCAACGGGGGATACGCAGTATTTT. As protein: CASSVGPTGDTQYF. V is TRBV12-3 or TRBV12-4 and J is TRBJ2-3; D tentatively fits TRBD1 or TRBD2 (5 bases each). Trimming pared 6 bases from V and 6 bases from J, leaving 16 bases between. The CDR3 contains 14 residues.

The chain uses TRBV20-1 and TRBJ1-2; the D is unclear. The CDR3 is made up of 14 amino acids. V lost 3 bases and J 4 bases, leaving 15 bases between the germline ends. From germline, CDR1 is DFQATT and CDR2 SNEGSKA (reference sequence). This chain's CDR3 is CSASRNQLGYGYTF. CDR3 nucleotides: TGCAGTGCTAGCCGTAACCAACTGGGCTATGGCTACACCTTC.

This clonotype appeared a few times. This chain uses TRBV7-2 with TRBJ2-6; D is uncertain. V lost 5 bases and J 0 bases, leaving 11 bases between the germline ends. Germline assignment: CDR1 SGHTA and CDR2 FQGNSA. The CDR3 totals 16 residues. The CDR3 protein is CASSAGRSSGANVLTF. CDR3 nucleotide sequence: TGTGCCAGCAGCGCCGGACGGTCCTCTGGGGCCAACGTCCTGACTTTC.

This clonotype was seen at least ten times. The chain carries TRBV12-3 or TRBV12-4 and TRBJ1-4; no definite D call. The CDR3 has 14 residues. V lost 5 bases and J lost 0, with 7 bases in between. For the CDR3, the DNA is TGTGCCAGCAGTATCGGTCCAACTAATGAAAAACTGTTTTTT. It is translated as CASSIGPTNEKLFF.

The J gene is TRBJ2-5, the V gene TRBV24-1; 9 bases are shared with TRBD2. Germline V CDR1 and CDR2: KGHDR, SFDVKD. V was pared by 4 bases and J by 5 bases, with 4 bases of the junction left unmatched. The CDR3 runs 14 residues. The CDR3 DNA reads TGTGCCACCAGTGACCCGGGACTAGCCGAGACCCAGTACTTC. Translation gives CATSDPGLAETQYF.

This clonotype was recorded at least ten times. This chain connects TRBV6-5 to TRBJ1-1; D gene uncertain. Germline loops: CDR1 MNHEY, CDR2 SVGAGI. This CDR3 has 14 residues. Deletions cut 8 bases from V and 2 bases from J, with 15 bases between. For the CDR3, the DNA is TGTGCCAGCGGTTCAAGGAGAATCAACACTGAAGCTTTCTTT. Its protein is CASGSRRINTEAFF.

The chain couples TRBV7-2 to TRBJ2-5; D gene unclear. V dropped 1 base and J dropped 5 bases, with 14 bases sitting between them. This CDR3 spans 15 amino acids. Germline lookup yields CDR1 SGHTA and CDR2 FQGNSA. This chain's CDR3 is CASSLDPGRWETQYF. The CDR3 DNA reads TGTGCCAGCAGCTTAGATCCTGGCAGGTGGGAGACCCAGTACTTC.

This rearrangement joins TRBV12-3 or TRBV12-4 to TRBJ2-7; no firm D call. V gave up 6 bases and J gave up 2 bases, with 11 bases separating them. This CDR3 contains 13 residues. The CDR3 sequence is CASRVDGAYEQYF. The CDR3 DNA reads TGTGCCAGCAGAGTAGACGGAGCCTACGAGCAGTACTTC.

This clonotype was detected a few times. The chain has TRBV7-2 and TRBJ2-7, with 8 bases fitting TRBD1. After removal of 7 bases from V and 3 bases from J, the junction contained 11 bases not matched to a gene. The CDR3 runs 15 residues. Germline values: CDR1 SGHTA, CDR2 FQGNSA. The CDR3: CASIDTRTGSYEQYF. The CDR3 DNA reads TGTGCCAGCATCGATACCAGGACAGGGAGCTACGAGCAGTACTTC. Full variable domain (outside the CDR3, taken from reference TRBV7-2 and TRBJ2-7): GAGVSQSPSNKVTEKGKDVELRCDPISGHTALYWYRQSLGQGLEFLIYFQGNSAPDKSGLPSDRFSAERTGGSVSTLTIQRTQQEDSAVYLCASIDTRTGSYEQYFGPGTRLTVT.

This clonotype has only a few counts. The rearrangement joins TRBV15 to TRBJ2-1; weak D call: TRBD1 (5 bases). Germline V gene sequence: CDR1 LNHNV, CDR2 YYDKDF (reference sequence). The CDR3 spans 13 residues. V lost 1 base, J lost 7 bases, and 8 bases lay in between. The CDR3 reads CATSRVQGNEQFF. The CDR3 nucleotides read TGTGCCACCAGCAGAGTTCAGGGAAATGAGCAGTTCTTC.

The gene calls are TRBV18 and TRBJ2-7; 7 nucleotides match TRBD2. Trimming cost V 3 bases and J 2 bases; bases outside gene matches: 4. The germline V gene encodes CDR1 KGHSH and CDR2 LQKENI. The CDR3 contains 14 residues. The CDR3 nucleotides read TGTGCCAGCTCACCGGGCGGGAGTCCCTACGAGCAGTACTTC. Translating gives CASSPGGSPYEQYF.

The J gene is TRBJ2-7, the V gene TRBV20-1, with 11 nucleotides matching TRBD2. Looked up from germline, CDR1 is DFQATT and CDR2 is SNEGSKA (reference sequence). The CDR3 sequence is 14 residues long. J was trimmed by 4 bases and V by 4 bases; bases with no gene match: 6. In nucleotides, the CDR3 is TGCAGTGCTAAGCTAGCGGGAGGAAGGTACGAGCAGTACTTC. Residues: CSAKLAGGRYEQYF.

This clonotype appeared a few times. The rearrangement joins TRBV12-3 or TRBV12-4 to TRBJ2-7; 7 bases match TRBD1. The CDR3 contains 15 residues. Unmatched junction bases numbered 6, after V lost 2 bases and J lost 2 bases. The CDR3 region has the DNA TGTGCCAGCAGTTTAATCGGGACAGACCCCTACGAGCAGTACTTC. Protein sequence: CASSLIGTDPYEQYF.

This clonotype was seen repeatedly, ten times or more. The chain links TRBV20-1 to TRBJ2-7, with a tentative D call TRBD1 (6 bases). V was clipped by 3 bases and J by 3 bases, with 15 bases between them. The germline CDR1 and CDR2 sequences are DFQATT and SNEGSKA (reference sequence). The CDR3 runs 14 residues. CDR3 coding DNA: TGCAGTGCTAGCCACCTGGGGACATTCTACGAGCAGTACTTC. Protein product: CSASHLGTFYEQYF.

The chain is built from TRBV4-3 and TRBJ2-3; D is unclear. The CDR3 extends over 13 amino acids. V lost 1 base and J lost 6, with 8 bases in between. Germline V gene lookup returns CDR1 LGHNA and CDR2 YSLEER. Here the CDR3 DNA reads TGCGCCAGCAGCCAAGCTCTGGGGGATACGCAGTATTTT. This sequence encodes CASSQALGDTQYF.

The chain has TRBV27 and TRBJ2-7; 7 positions match TRBD1. V was clipped by 5 bases and J by 5 bases; unmatched bases: 9. Germline loops: CDR1 MNHEY, CDR2 SMNVEV (reference sequence). The CDR3 runs to 14 residues. For the CDR3, the DNA is TGTGCCAGCAGTCCTTTGGGACAGCAGGACGAGCAGTACTTC. This encodes CASSPLGQQDEQYF.

This clonotype was seen at least ten times. The CDR3 DNA reads as TGCGCCAGCAGCTTGCAGTGGCAGGGGAACACTGAAGCTTTCTTT. Amino acid sequence: CASSLQWQGNTEAFF. The chain employs TRBV5-1 and TRBJ1-1; D is possibly TRBD1 (5 bases). This CDR3 comprises 15 residues. CDR1 SGHRS and CDR2 YFSETQ come from the germline V gene. V was shortened by 1 base and J by 1 base, with 11 bases between the two germline ends.